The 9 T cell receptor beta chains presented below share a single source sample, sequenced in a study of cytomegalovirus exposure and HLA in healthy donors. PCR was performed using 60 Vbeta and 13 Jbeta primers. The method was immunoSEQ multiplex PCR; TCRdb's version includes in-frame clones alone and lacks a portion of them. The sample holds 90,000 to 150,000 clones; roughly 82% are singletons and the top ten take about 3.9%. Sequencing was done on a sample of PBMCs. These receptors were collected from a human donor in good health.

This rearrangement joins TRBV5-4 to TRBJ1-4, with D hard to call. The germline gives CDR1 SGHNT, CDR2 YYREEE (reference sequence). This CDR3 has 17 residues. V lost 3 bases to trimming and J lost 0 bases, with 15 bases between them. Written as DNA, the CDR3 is TGTGCCAGCAGCTCCAACATCAGATCTGCAACTAATGAAAAACTGTTTTTT. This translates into CASSSNIRSATNEKLFF.

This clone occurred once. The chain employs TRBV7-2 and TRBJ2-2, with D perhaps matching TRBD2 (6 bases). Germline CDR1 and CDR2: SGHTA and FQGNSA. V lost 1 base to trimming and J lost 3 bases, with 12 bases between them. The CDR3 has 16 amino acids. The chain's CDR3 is CASSLGAGRYTGELFF. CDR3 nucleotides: TGTGCCAGCAGCTTAGGGGCGGGGAGGTACACCGGGGAGCTGTTTTTT.

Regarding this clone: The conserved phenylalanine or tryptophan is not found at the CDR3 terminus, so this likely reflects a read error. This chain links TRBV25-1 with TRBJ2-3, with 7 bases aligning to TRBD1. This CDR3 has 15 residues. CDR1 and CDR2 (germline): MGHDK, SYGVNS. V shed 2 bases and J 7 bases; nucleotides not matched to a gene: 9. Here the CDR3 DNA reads TGTGCCAGCAGTGAAGCCCGCCAGGGGGACAATACGCAGTATCTT. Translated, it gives CASSEARQGDNTQYL.

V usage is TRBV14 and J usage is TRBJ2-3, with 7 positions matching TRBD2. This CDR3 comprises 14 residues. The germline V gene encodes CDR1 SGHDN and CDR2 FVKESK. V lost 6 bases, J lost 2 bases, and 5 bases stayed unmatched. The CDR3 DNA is TGTGCCAGCAGTTGGACTAGAAACACAGATACGCAGTATTTT. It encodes CASSWTRNTDTQYF.

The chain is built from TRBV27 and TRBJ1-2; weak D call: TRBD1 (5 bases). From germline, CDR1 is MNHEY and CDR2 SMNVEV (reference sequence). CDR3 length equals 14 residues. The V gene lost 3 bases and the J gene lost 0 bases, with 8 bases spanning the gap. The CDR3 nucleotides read TGTGCCAGCAGTTTCAGGGCAACTAACTATGGCTACACCTTC. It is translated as CASSFRATNYGYTF.

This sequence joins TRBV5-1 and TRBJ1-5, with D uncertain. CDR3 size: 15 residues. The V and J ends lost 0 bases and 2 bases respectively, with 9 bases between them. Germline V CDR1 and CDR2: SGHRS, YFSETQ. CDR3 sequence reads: CASSLGPEGNQPQHF. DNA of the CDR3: TGCGCCAGCAGCTTGGGTCCGGAGGGCAATCAGCCCCAGCATTTT.

CDR3 nucleotides: TGTGCCAGCAGTCCTAACACCGGGACAGGGGGAGTTACCGGGGAGCTGTTTTTT. This encodes CASSPNTGTGGVTGELFF. The rearrangement joins TRBV28 to TRBJ2-2, with 11 bases lining up with TRBD1. The CDR3 length is 18 residues. Trimming removed 5 bases from V and 5 bases from J; junction bases left unmatched: 13. Germline values: CDR1 MDHEN, CDR2 SYDVKM.

The CDR3 DNA reads TGTGCCAGTAGTCATGGGACCAGGGAGGGCTACGAGCAGTACTTC. Translating it yields CASSHGTREGYEQYF. The chain links TRBV19 to TRBJ2-5; 7 bases map to TRBD2. The J call may be mistaken, given a closer DNA end match to TRBJ2-7. The CDR3 length is 15 residues. Germline assignment: CDR1 LNHDA and CDR2 SQIVND (reference sequence).

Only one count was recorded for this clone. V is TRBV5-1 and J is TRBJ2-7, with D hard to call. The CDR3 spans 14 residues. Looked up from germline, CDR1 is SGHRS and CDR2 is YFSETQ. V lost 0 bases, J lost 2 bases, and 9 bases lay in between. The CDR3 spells CASSLVDSAYEQYF. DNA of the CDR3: TGCGCCAGCAGCTTGGTAGACTCCGCCTACGAGCAGTACTTC.